This record looks at one TCR beta chain sequence and its context. What it binds is not known. The data belong to a study of T cell responses to AZD1222 COVID-19 vaccine. The study's findings and limits: Receipt of two AZD1222 doses was followed by a rise in Spike-specific TCR breadth and depth. Reports say nearly half of spike-specific TCRs go after unmutated variant regions. Dominant CD4 TCR responses targeted spike regions 160-218 and 743-854.

Investigators merged groups given second doses at roughly 4 or roughly 12 weeks. Profiled with immunoSEQ multiplex PCR; TCRdb holds only in-frame clones, not every one. This sample has 80,000 to 100,000 clones, with around nine tenths found just once. This CDR3 has 15 amino acids. V shed 2 bases and J shed 2 bases, with 10 bases lying between them. CDR1 is SGHTA, CDR2 FQGNSA, per germline. The chain joins TRBV7-2 to TRBJ1-3; D is ambiguous. This clonotype originated in an adult who received the AZD1222 COVID-19 vaccine. The specimen was peripheral blood, collected 28 days after the second AZD1222 dose. The CDR3 DNA follows: TGTGCCAGCAGCTTACCCCAAAGGCCTGGAAACACCATATATTTT. Translated: CASSLPQRPGNTIYF. The full variable domain, rest sourced from reference TRBV7-2 and TRBJ1-3, is GAGVSQSPSNKVTEKGKDVELRCDPISGHTALYWYRQSLGQGLEFLIYFQGNSAPDKSGLPSDRFSAERTGGSVSTLTIQRTQQEDSAVYLCASSLPQRPGNTIYFGEGSWLTVV.